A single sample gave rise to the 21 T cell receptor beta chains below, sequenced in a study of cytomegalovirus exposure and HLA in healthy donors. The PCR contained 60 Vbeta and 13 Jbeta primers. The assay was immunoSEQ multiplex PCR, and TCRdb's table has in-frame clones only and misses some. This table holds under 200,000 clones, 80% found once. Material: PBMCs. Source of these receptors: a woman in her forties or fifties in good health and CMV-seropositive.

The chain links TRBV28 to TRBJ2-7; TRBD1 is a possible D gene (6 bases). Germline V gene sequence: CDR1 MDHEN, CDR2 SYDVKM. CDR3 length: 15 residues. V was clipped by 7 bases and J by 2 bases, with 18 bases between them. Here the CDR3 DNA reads TGTGCCAGCACTAGAGACCGGGACACGACCTACGAGCAGTACTTC. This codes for CASTRDRDTTYEQYF.

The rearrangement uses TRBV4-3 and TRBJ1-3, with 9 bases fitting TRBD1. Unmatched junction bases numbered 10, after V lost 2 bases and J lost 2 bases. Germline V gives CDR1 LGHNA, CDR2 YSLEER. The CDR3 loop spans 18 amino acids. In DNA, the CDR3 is TGCGCCAGCAGCCAAAAGGGCACAGGGGGCGCCCCTGGAAACACCATATATTTT. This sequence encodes CASSQKGTGGAPGNTIYF.

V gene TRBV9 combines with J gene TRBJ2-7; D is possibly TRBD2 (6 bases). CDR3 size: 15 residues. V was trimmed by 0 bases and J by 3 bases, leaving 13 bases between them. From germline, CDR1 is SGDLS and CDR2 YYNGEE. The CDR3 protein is CASSVAPGDNYEQYF. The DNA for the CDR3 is TGTGCCAGCAGCGTAGCACCGGGGGATAACTACGAGCAGTACTTC.

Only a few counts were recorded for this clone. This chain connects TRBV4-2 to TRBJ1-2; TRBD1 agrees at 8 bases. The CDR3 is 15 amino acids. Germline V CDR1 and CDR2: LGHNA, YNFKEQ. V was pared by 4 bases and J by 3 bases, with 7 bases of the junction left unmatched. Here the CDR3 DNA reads TGTGCCAGCAGCCCCGGACAGGGCTTTGACTATGGCTACACCTTC. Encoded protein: CASSPGQGFDYGYTF.

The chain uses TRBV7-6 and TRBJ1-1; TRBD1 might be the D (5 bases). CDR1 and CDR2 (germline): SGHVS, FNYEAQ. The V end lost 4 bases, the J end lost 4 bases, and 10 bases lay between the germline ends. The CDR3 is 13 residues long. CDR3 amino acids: CASSSREGTEAFF. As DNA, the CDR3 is TGTGCCAGCAGCTCCAGGGAGGGCACTGAAGCTTTCTTT.

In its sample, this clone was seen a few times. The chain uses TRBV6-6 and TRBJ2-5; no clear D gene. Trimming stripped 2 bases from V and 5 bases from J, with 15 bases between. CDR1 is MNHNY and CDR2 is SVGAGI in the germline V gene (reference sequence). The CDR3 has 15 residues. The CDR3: CASSYDTTPSETQYF. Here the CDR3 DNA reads TGTGCCAGCAGTTACGACACAACACCCTCGGAGACCCAGTACTTC.

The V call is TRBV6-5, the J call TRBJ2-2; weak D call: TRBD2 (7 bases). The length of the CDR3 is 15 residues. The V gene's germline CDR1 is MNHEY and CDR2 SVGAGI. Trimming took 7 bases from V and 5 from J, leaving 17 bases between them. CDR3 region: CASTRGGTGTGELFF. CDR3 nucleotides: TGTGCCAGCACCAGGGGAGGGACCGGTACCGGGGAGCTGTTTTTT.

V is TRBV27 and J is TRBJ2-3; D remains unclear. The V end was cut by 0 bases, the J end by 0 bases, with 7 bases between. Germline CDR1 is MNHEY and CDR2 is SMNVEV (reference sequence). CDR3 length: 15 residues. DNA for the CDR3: TGTGCCAGCAGTTTATCGGCTAGTAGCACAGATACGCAGTATTTT. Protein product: CASSLSASSTDTQYF.

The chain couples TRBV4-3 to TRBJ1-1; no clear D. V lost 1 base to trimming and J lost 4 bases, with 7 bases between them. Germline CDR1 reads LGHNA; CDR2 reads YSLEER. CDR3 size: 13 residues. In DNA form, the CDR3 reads TGCGCCAGCAGCCAAGGAACAGCCACTGAAGCTTTCTTT. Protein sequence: CASSQGTATEAFF.

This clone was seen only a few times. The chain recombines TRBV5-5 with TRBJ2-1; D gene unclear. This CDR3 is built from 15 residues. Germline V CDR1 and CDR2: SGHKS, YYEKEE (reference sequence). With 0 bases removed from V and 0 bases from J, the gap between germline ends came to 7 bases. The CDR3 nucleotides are TGTGCCAGCAGCTTGGAGCTAAGCTCCTACAATGAGCAGTTCTTC. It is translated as CASSLELSSYNEQFF.

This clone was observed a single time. For the CDR3, the DNA is TGCAGCGTTGAAGATCGGTTCGAAACTAGCGGTAGCACAGATACGCAGTATTTT. Amino acid sequence: CSVEDRFETSGSTDTQYF. This chain uses TRBV29-1 with TRBJ2-3; the match to TRBD2 covers 8 bases. Germline V CDR1 and CDR2: SQVTM, ANQGSEA. The junction had 11 bases not matched to a gene; V was cut back by 0 bases and J by 0 bases. This CDR3 spans 18 amino acids.

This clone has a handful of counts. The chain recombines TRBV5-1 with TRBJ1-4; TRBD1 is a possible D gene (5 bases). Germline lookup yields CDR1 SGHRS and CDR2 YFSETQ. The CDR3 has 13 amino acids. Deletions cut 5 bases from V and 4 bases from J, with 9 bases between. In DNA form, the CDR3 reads TGCGCCAGCAGTCCCGACAGTAATGAAAAACTGTTTTTT. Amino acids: CASSPDSNEKLFF.

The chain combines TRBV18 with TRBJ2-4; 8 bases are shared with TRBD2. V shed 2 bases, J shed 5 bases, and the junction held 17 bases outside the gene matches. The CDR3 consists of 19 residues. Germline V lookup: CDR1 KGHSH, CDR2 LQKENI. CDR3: CASSPGPGSGIALENIQYF. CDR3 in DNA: TGTGCCAGCTCACCAGGCCCGGGTAGCGGGATAGCCTTAGAAAACATTCAGTACTTC.

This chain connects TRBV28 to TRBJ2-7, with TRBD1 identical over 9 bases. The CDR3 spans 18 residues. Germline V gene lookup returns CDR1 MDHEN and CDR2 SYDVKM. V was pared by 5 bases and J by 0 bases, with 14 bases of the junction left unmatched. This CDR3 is CASSPTGTGLRGSYEQYF. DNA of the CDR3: TGTGCCAGCAGTCCTACCGGGACAGGGTTGAGGGGCTCCTACGAGCAGTACTTC.

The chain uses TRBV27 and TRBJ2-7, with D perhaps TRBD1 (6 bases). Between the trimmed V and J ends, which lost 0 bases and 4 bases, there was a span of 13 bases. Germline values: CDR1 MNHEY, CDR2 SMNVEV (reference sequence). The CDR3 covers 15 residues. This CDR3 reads CASSLSQWGPYEQYF. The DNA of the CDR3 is TGTGCCAGCAGTTTATCTCAGTGGGGGCCATACGAGCAGTACTTC.

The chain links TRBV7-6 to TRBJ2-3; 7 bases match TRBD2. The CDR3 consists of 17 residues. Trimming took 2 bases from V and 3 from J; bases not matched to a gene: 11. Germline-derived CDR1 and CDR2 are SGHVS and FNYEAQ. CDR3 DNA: TGTGCCAGCAGCTTACTTAGGCTCAGCGGGACTACAGATACGCAGTATTTT. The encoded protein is CASSLLRLSGTTDTQYF.

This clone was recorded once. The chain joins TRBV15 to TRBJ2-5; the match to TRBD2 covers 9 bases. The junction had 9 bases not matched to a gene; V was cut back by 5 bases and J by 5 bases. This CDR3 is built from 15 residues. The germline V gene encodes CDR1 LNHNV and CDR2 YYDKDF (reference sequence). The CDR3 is CATSPRAGGLETQYF. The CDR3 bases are TGTGCCACCAGCCCTCGAGCGGGGGGACTTGAGACCCAGTACTTC.

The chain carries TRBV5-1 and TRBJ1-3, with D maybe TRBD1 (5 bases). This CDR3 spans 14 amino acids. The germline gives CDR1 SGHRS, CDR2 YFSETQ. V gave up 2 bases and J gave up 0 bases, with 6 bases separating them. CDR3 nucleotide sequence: TGCGCCAGCAGCTTACAGGCCTCTGGAAACACCATATATTTT. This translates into CASSLQASGNTIYF.

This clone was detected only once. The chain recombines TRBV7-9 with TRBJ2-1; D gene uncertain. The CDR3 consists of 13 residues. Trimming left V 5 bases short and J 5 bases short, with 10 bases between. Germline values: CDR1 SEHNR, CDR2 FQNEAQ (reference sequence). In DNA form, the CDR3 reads TGTGCCAGCAGCCCCCTCGGAGACAATGAGCAGTTCTTC. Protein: CASSPLGDNEQFF.

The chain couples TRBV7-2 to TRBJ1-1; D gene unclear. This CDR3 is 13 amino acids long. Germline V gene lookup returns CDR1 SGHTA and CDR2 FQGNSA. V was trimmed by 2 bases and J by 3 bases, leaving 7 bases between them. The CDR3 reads CASSLMRDTEAFF. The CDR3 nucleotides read TGTGCCAGCAGCTTAATGAGGGACACTGAAGCTTTCTTT.

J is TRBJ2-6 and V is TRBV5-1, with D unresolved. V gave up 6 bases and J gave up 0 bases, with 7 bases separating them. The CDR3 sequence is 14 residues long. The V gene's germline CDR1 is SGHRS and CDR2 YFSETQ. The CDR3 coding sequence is TGCGCCAGCAATCCCAACTCTGGGGCCAACGTCCTGACTTTC. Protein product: CASNPNSGANVLTF.